This T cell receptor (beta chain) was captured by sequencing in a study of T cells in localized non-small cell lung cancer. Study findings and constraints: Peak T cell clonality was found in uninvolved adjacent lung, exceeding tumor.

Sequenced by immunoSEQ multiplex PCR; TCRdb stores in-frame clones only, minus some. The data show 70,000 or so clones, less than 85% seen once. For this clone: Antigen unknown.

The CDR3 runs 13 residues. Trimming removed 6 bases from V and 12 bases from J; junction bases left unmatched: 9. The germline gives CDR1 MNHNS, CDR2 SASEGT. The chain carries TRBV6-1 and TRBJ2-1, with TRBD2 matching 9 bases. The origin of this receptor is a female donor over 55 with stage I lung adenocarcinoma. Sequenced material: peripheral blood, taken before any cancer treatment. CDR3 protein: CASSVPGLAWQFF. The CDR3 bases are TGTGCCAGCAGCGTCCCGGGACTAGCTTGGCAGTTCTTC.